This TCR beta chain stems from a study of blood T cells in healthy people across ages. PBMCs, at least 6 million per sample, were isolated. CDR1 is SGHRS, CDR2 YFSETQ, per germline. This CDR3 spans 16 amino acids. V lost 4 bases, J lost 1 base, and 17 bases lay in between. On this clonotype: Its antigen is unknown.

Using a J-beta primer mix together with a sample-barcoded 5' primer, a second PCR was run for roughly 7 to 12 cycles. TCRdb analysed the 5' RACE reads with MiXCR anew, one entry per CDR3 protein. The sample comprises under 2,000,000 distinct CDR3 sequences, around half of which are singletons, and 2.1% rests with the top ten. Notes on the study in general: The recorded TCR beta diversity per million T cells decreased in a roughly linear manner with age. Those diversity estimates obtained from one million T cells were thought to be underestimates. Unsorted PBMCs blocked a conclusive comparison of naive and antigen-experienced cells.

J is TRBJ2-5 and V is TRBV5-1; D perhaps matches TRBD2 (6 bases). The source is a middle-aged woman in good health. Sequencing was carried out using blood. This CDR3 is CASSRTEGRPQETQYF. The CDR3 DNA follows: TGCGCCAGCAGCCGAACTGAAGGGAGGCCCCAAGAGACCCAGTACTTC. Full variable domain (remainder filled in from reference TRBV5-1 and TRBJ2-5): KAGVTQTPRYLIKTRGQQVTLSCSPISGHRSVSWYQQTPGQGLQFLFEYFSETQRNKGNFPGRFSGRQFSNSRSEMNVSTLELGDSALYLCASSRTEGRPQETQYFGPGTRLLVL.